Listed below are T cell receptor beta chains from one sample, sequenced in a study of blood T cell repertoires in COVID-19. TCRdb's copy holds only in-frame clones and misses some; the assay was immunoSEQ multiplex PCR. The sample shows about 350,000 clones, 85% to 90% of them seen only once. The specimen sequenced was peripheral blood. The receptor set was obtained from a woman aged 70-85 years with COVID-19, enrolled during active disease. Both conserved end residues are part of each CDR3. The D gene is left open where the match is weak. The size field is filled for only some rows; it gives once, few, many or a size class.

D gene | J gene | V gene | clone size | CDR3 DNA | CDR3 protein
TRBD1 | TRBJ1-6 | TRBV4-1 | - | TGCGCCAGCAGCCTTGGGACAGGGGGGCCCAGTGTGTTT | CASSLGTGGPSVF
- | TRBJ1-3 | TRBV2 | - | TGTGCCAGCAGTAGACAGTACTCAAGAAACACCATATATTTT | CASSRQYSRNTIYF
TRBD1 | TRBJ1-1 | TRBV18 | - | TGTGCCAGCTCACCACCCTGGACAGGCTCTGAAGCTTTCTTT | CASSPPWTGSEAFF
TRBD2 | TRBJ2-1 | TRBV5-4 | once | TGTGCCAGCAGCTTGCCAGGGACTAGCGGGGCACTCTACAATGAGCAGTTCTTC | CASSLPGTSGALYNEQFF
TRBD1 | TRBJ1-2 | TRBV9 | - | TGTGCCAGCAGCCCCTCCGGGACAGGGGGGTATGGCTACACCTTC | CASSPSGTGGYGYTF
TRBD1 | TRBJ1-1 | TRBV3-1/TRBV3-2 | few | TGTGCCAGCAGCCCCCCACGGACAGGGGGCACTGAAGCTTTCTTT | CASSPPRTGGTEAFF
TRBD1 | TRBJ2-3 | TRBV19 | - | TGTGCCAGTACCATACGAGACAGGGGAACAGATACGCAGTATTTT | CASTIRDRGTDTQYF
TRBD1 | TRBJ1-4 | TRBV19 | - | TGTGCCAGCGGACAGGGGGCTAGGGAAAAACTGTTTTTT | CASGQGAREKLFF
TRBD1 | TRBJ1-6 | TRBV7-9 | once | TGTGCCAGCAGCGGGAGGGACAGGGGGCCTTACCCCTATAATTCACCCCTCCACTTT | CASSGRDRGPYPYNSPLHF
TRBD1 | TRBJ1-3 | TRBV9 | - | TGTGCCAGCAGCGTAGACAGGACAGGGAAAGACTCTGGAAACACCATATATTTT | CASSVDRTGKDSGNTIYF
- | TRBJ1-5 | TRBV19 | - | TGTGCCAGTAGTATGTATAGCAGTTCATGGAATCAGCCCCAGCATTTT | CASSMYSSSWNQPQHF
TRBD1 | TRBJ2-7 | TRBV18 | - | TGTGCCAGCTCACGTAGACAGGGAACCCAATCCTACGAGCAGTACTTC | CASSRRQGTQSYEQYF
- | TRBJ1-4 | TRBV5-1 | - | TGCGCCAGCAGCTTCAGGACATTAGGTGAAAAACTGTTTTTT | CASSFRTLGEKLFF
- | TRBJ2-3 | TRBV3-1/TRBV3-2 | - | TGTGCCAGCAGCAACACCCCAGTCCGCACAGATACGCAGTATTTT | CASSNTPVRTDTQYF
- | TRBJ1-5 | TRBV18 | - | TGTGCCAGCTCACCGGGCCTCGATCAGCCCCAGCATTTT | CASSPGLDQPQHF
- | TRBJ1-1 | TRBV4-3 | - | TGCGCCAGCAGCCAAGGCGGGGGAAACACTGAAGCTTTCTTT | CASSQGGGNTEAFF
TRBD1 | TRBJ2-7 | TRBV5-1 | - | TGCGCCAGCAGCCCCGGGACAGCCTACGAGCAGTACTTC | CASSPGTAYEQYF
TRBD2 | TRBJ2-1 | TRBV9 | - | TGTGCCAGCAGTGTCTCCGGGGGGTCCTACAATGAGCAGTTCTTC | CASSVSGGSYNEQFF
TRBD1 | TRBJ1-3 | TRBV7-2 | once | TGTGCCAGCAGCCTTCTTGGTCAGGGGGGCTCTGGAAACACCATATATTTT | CASSLLGQGGSGNTIYF
- | TRBJ1-3 | TRBV3-1/TRBV3-2 | - | TGTGCCAGCAGCCAAGATCCGGGTGGTGGAAACACCATATATTTT | CASSQDPGGGNTIYF
TRBD1 | TRBJ1-5 | TRBV27 | - | TGTGCCAGCAGTTCCGGGACAGGCAATCAGCCCCAGCATTTT | CASSSGTGNQPQHF
- | TRBJ1-1 | TRBV24-1 | - | TGTGCCACCATGAGGACAGCCAACACTGAAGCTTTCTTT | CATMRTANTEAFF
- | TRBJ1-3 | TRBV10-2 | - | TGCGCCAGCAGGCCCACAGGAAGGCCTGGAAACACCATATATTTT | CASRPTGRPGNTIYF
- | TRBJ2-1 | TRBV19 | - | TGTGCCAGTAGCTACCAACTCCTCCGGGGGGCGAACAATGAGCAGTTCTTC | CASSYQLLRGANNEQFF
- | TRBJ2-3 | TRBV3-1/TRBV3-2 | few | TGTGCCAGCAGCCAAGAGGCCCCAGGGCGAACCACAGATACGCAGTATTTT | CASSQEAPGRTTDTQYF
- | TRBJ2-7 | TRBV7-2 | - | TGTGCCAGCAGCAGTAAACAGGGTTACGAGCAGTACTTC | CASSSKQGYEQYF
TRBD1 | TRBJ2-1 | TRBV29-1 | - | TGCAGCGCCTACGGAAACCCCGGGACAGGGGGCGCGAACTACAATGAGCAGTTCTTC | CSAYGNPGTGGANYNEQFF
TRBD2 | TRBJ2-1 | TRBV27 | - | TGTGCCAGCAGTTTATACGGGGGGAATGAGCAGTTCTTC | CASSLYGGNEQFF
TRBD2 | TRBJ2-6 | TRBV4-3 | - | TGCGCCAGCAGCCAAGTCGGACTAGCGGGGGCCCACTCTGGGGCCAACGTCCTGACTTTC | CASSQVGLAGAHSGANVLTF
- | TRBJ1-2 | TRBV15 | - | TGTGCCACCAGCAGAACTGGGGGTACAGGGTATGGCTACACCTTC | CATSRTGGTGYGYTF
TRBD1 | TRBJ2-7 | TRBV29-1 | - | TGCAGCGTTGAAAGGAGACAGGGGGGGAGGGACGAGCAGTACTTC | CSVERRQGGRDEQYF
TRBD2 | TRBJ2-5 | TRBV5-1 | - | TGCGCCAGCAGCTCAGGCGGGGGGCAAGAGACCCAGTACTTC | CASSSGGGQETQYF
TRBD1 | TRBJ1-2 | TRBV18 | - | TGTGCCAGCTCACCACAGTATACAGGGGGCGCGACGGGCTACACCTTC | CASSPQYTGGATGYTF
TRBD1 | TRBJ2-4 | TRBV15 | - | TGTGCCACCCTGGGACAGGGGGAAAACATTCAGTACTTC | CATLGQGENIQYF
TRBD2 | TRBJ2-3 | TRBV13 | - | TGTGCCAGCAGCTTAGCTCGGGGGGGCACAGATACGCAGTATTTT | CASSLARGGTDTQYF
TRBD1 | TRBJ1-1 | TRBV7-2 | - | TGTGCCAGCAGCTTAGGACAGGGGCAGCGTACTGAAGCTTTCTTT | CASSLGQGQRTEAFF
TRBD1 | TRBJ2-3 | TRBV24-1 | - | TGTGCCACCAGTGAAACAAGGGACAGTCCAGATACGCAGTATTTT | CATSETRDSPDTQYF
- | TRBJ2-2 | TRBV6-2/TRBV6-3 | - | TGTGCCAGCAGCCACGGACAGTTCACCGGGGAGCTGTTTTTT | CASSHGQFTGELFF
- | TRBJ1-1 | TRBV6-5 | - | TGTGCCAGCAGGCCGACAGTGAACACTGAAGCTTTCTTT | CASRPTVNTEAFF
TRBD1 | TRBJ2-7 | TRBV2 | - | TGTGCCACCTGGGACAGGGTGAATGAGCAGTACTTC | CATWDRVNEQYF
TRBD1 | TRBJ1-2 | TRBV28 | - | TGTGCCAGCAGTCCATTGACAGGGGGCGCGGAGGGCTACACCTTC | CASSPLTGGAEGYTF
- | TRBJ2-7 | TRBV6-5 | - | TGTGCCAGCACCGGAGTCCCGACCTACGAGCAGTACTTC | CASTGVPTYEQYF
- | TRBJ1-4 | TRBV5-1 | - | TGCGCCAGCAGTCGAGTGGGCGGGAGGGAAAAACTGTTTTTT | CASSRVGGREKLFF
TRBD1 | TRBJ1-2 | TRBV6-5 | - | TGTGCCAGCAGGGGGACAGACTATGGCTACACCTTC | CASRGTDYGYTF
- | TRBJ1-5 | TRBV24-1 | once | TGTGCCACCAGTGAAGTAGACAGTAATCAGCCCCAGCATTTT | CATSEVDSNQPQHF
- | TRBJ2-7 | TRBV2 | - | TGTGCCAGCCTGAACTTGGAGCACTACGAGCAGTACTTC | CASLNLEHYEQYF
TRBD1 | TRBJ1-2 | TRBV2 | once | TGTGCCAGCAGTGAAGCGGGACAGGAGGATGGCTACACCTTC | CASSEAGQEDGYTF
- | TRBJ2-6 | TRBV7-8 | - | TGTGCCAGCAGCTTGACAGGCTCTGGGGCCAACGTCCTGACTTTC | CASSLTGSGANVLTF
TRBD1 | TRBJ1-2 | TRBV18 | - | TGTGCCAGCTCACCAACTGCCGACAGGGTTAAGCAAGGCTACACCTTC | CASSPTADRVKQGYTF